The present TCR beta chain was sequenced within a study of T cells in Graves' hyperthyroidism and ophthalmopathy. Germline V gives CDR1 DFQATT, CDR2 SNEGSKA (reference sequence). CDR3 length: 13 residues. Trimming pared 4 bases from V and 2 bases from J, leaving 6 bases between. Amplification yielded TCR beta CDR3 regions, with RNA transcripts as the source. An initial round of RT-PCR targeting the TCR CDR3 relied on the HTBI primer set. TCRdb itself ran the multiplex PCR reads through MiXCR, one entry per CDR3 protein. Here the sample spans about 270,000 distinct CDR3 sequences, roughly 20% being singletons. This clonotype was counted ten times or more. Its antigen is unknown. Study-wide findings and caveats: In the blood, most expanded thyroid clonotypes above 0.001 appeared as well.

The material sequenced was blood. The chain recombines TRBV20-1 with TRBJ2-6, with TRBD1 as a possible D gene (6 bases). The sequence was obtained from a man younger than 40 with Graves' ophthalmopathy. CDR3 amino acids: CSAKGAGANVLTF. In DNA, the CDR3 is TGCAGTGCTAAGGGGGCTGGGGCCAACGTCCTGACTTTC.